These 6 T cell receptor beta chains originate from one sample sequenced in a study of blood T cell repertoires in COVID-19. Clones were read by immunoSEQ multiplex PCR, and TCRdb kept only the in-frame ones, dropping some. The table lists fewer than 300,000 clones, 86% of them singletons. The sample taken for sequencing was peripheral blood. The receptors were sampled from a man aged 35 to 55 who had recovered from COVID-19.

This chain connects TRBV11-3 to TRBJ2-7, with 7 bases fitting TRBD2. CDR3 length equals 16 residues. Germline assignment: CDR1 SGHNT and CDR2 YENEEA. With 4 bases clipped from V and 1 base from J, the junction kept 10 bases outside the gene matches. The CDR3, as DNA: TGTGCCAGCAGCTATGACGGGGGGTGCGGTTCCTACGAGCAGTACTTC. The encoded protein is CASSYDGGCGSYEQYF.

In regard to this clone: This same CDR3 is encoded by further DNA sequences in the sample. This rearrangement joins TRBV2 to TRBJ2-1; D call uncertain. With 2 bases removed from V and 6 bases from J, the gap between germline ends came to 8 bases. Germline lookup yields CDR1 SNHLY and CDR2 FYNNEI. The CDR3 sequence is 13 residues long. Here the CDR3 DNA reads TGTGCCAGCAGTGAACGTAGACTCAATGAGCAGTTCTTC. The encoded protein is CASSERRLNEQFF.

The chain carries TRBV9 and TRBJ2-7, with TRBD2 matching 12 bases. The CDR3 contains 19 residues. V shed 4 bases and J 0 bases; nucleotides not matched to a gene: 14. The germline V gene encodes CDR1 SGDLS and CDR2 YYNGEE. CDR3 nucleotide sequence: TGTGCCAGCAGCCCCCGGGGACTAGCGGGTTCCTTTAGCTCCTACGAGCAGTACTTC. This gives the protein CASSPRGLAGSFSSYEQYF.

The genes are TRBV28 and TRBJ2-7, with 7 bases identical to TRBD1. CDR3 length: 14 amino acids. Germline CDR1 MDHEN, CDR2 SYDVKM. The V segment lost 2 bases and the J segment 3 bases; nucleotides outside the gene matches: 4. The DNA of the CDR3 is TGTGCCAGCAGTTTAGGACAGGCGGGCTACGAGCAGTACTTC. Residues: CASSLGQAGYEQYF.

The chain combines TRBV19 with TRBJ1-6; D not certain. There are 14 residues in the CDR3. The germline V gene has CDR1 LNHDA and CDR2 SQIVND (reference sequence). V dropped 10 bases and J dropped 0 bases, with 10 bases sitting between them. Here the CDR3 DNA reads TGTGCCACCAGGAGGAGCTCCTATAATTCACCCCTCCACTTT. This translates into CATRRSSYNSPLHF.

V is TRBV7-2 and J is TRBJ2-3; 10 bases align to TRBD1. The CDR3 covers 18 residues. Germline V gene sequence: CDR1 SGHTA, CDR2 FQGNSA. J was trimmed by 0 bases and V by 0 bases; bases with no gene match: 6. Here the CDR3 DNA reads TGTGCCAGCAGCTTAGCGGGGACAGGGGATACTAGCACAGATACGCAGTATTTT. Translated: CASSLAGTGDTSTDTQYF.